Included here is one TCR beta chain sequence, with context. Its matching antigen is unknown. In the PCR, 60 Vbeta and 13 Jbeta primers were used. Clones were read by immunoSEQ multiplex PCR, and TCRdb kept only the in-frame ones, dropping some. Of about 130,000 clones in the sample, around 74% were seen once. CDR3 length equals 15 residues. In germline, CDR1 is SNHLY, CDR2 FYNNEI. Trimming took 2 bases from V and 3 from J; bases not matched to a gene: 6. This sample is part of a study of cytomegalovirus exposure and HLA in healthy donors. Although they were nominally healthy when sampled, donors likely had unrecorded immune exposures. Study observations and caveats: Reportedly, HLA-A and HLA-B alleles of most subjects were accurately predicted from TCR beta. In a later analysis, compared with equally common non-associated chains, HLA-associated beta chains were more expanded.

This chain links TRBV2 with TRBJ2-5; the match to TRBD2 covers 7 bases. The sequencing input was PBMCs. The clonotype comes from a woman between 50 and 59 years old in good health and CMV-seropositive. Here the CDR3 DNA reads TGTGCCAGCAGTGAAATGGCTAGCGGTGAAGAGACCCAGTACTTC. It codes for CASSEMASGEETQYF.